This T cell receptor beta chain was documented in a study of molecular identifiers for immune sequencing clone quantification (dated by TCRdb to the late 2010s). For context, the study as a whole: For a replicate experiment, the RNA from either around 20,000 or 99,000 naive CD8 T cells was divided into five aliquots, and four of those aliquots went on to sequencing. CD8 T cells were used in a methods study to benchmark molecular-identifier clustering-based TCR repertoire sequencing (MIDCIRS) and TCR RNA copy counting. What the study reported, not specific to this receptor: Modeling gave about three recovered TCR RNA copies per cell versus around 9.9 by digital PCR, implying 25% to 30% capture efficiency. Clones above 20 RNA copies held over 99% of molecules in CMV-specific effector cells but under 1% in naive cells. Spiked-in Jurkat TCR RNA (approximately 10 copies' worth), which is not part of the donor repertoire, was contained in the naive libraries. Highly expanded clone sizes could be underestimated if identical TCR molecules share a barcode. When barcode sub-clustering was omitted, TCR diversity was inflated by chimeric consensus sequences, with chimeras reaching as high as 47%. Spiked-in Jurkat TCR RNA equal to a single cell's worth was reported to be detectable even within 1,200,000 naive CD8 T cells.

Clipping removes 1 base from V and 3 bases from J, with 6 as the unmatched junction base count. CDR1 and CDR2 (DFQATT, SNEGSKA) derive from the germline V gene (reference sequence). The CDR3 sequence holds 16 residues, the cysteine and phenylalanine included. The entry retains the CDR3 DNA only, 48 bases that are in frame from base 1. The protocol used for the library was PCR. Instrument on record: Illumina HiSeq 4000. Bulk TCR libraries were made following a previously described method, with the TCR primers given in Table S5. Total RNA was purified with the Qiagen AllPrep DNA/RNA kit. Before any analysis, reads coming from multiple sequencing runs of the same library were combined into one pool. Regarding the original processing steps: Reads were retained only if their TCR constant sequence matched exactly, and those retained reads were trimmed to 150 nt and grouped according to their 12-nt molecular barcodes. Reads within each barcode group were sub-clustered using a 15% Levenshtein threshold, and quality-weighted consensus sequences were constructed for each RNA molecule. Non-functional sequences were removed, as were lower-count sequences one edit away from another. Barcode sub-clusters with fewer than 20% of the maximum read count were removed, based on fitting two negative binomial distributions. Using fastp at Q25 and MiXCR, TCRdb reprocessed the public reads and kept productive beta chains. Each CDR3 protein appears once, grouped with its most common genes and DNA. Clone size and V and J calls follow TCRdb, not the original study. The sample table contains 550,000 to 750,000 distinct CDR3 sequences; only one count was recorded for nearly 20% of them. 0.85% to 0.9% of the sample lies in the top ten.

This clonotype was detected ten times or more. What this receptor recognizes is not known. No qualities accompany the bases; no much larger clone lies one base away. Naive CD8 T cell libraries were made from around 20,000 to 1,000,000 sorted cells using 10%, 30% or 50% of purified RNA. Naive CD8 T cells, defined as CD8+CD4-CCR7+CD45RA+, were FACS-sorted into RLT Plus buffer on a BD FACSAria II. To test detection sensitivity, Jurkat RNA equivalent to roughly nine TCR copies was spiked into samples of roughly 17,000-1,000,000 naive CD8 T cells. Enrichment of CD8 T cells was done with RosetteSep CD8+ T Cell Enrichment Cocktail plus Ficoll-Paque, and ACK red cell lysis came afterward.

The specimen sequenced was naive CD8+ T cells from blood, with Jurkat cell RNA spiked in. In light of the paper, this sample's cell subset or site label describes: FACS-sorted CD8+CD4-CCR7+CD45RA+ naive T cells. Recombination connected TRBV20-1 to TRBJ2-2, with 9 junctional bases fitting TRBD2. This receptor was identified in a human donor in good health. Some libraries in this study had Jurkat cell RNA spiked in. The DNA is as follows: TGCAGTGCTAGAGTGCGAGAGCGGGAGGACACCGGGGAGCTGTTTTTT. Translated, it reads CSARVREREDTGELFF.